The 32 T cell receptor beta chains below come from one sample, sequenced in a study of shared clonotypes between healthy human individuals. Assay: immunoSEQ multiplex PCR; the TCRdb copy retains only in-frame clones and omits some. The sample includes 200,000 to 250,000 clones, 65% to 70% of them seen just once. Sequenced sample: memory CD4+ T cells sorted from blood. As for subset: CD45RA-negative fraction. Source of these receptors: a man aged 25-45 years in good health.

The DNA of the CDR3 is TGCGCCAGCAGCTTGCGGACTAGCGGGAGGGCGTCGAATGAGCAGTTCTTC. The encoded protein is CASSLRTSGRASNEQFF. V is TRBV5-1 and J is TRBJ2-1; TRBD2 aligns across 15 bases. Per germline, CDR1 SGHRS and CDR2 YFSETQ. V shed 1 base, J shed 7 bases, and the junction held 6 bases outside the gene matches. This CDR3 region has 17 residues. The full variable domain, completed using reference TRBV5-1 and TRBJ2-1, is KAGVTQTPRYLIKTRGQQVTLSCSPISGHRSVSWYQQTPGQGLQFLFEYFSETQRNKGNFPGRFSGRQFSNSRSEMNVSTLELGDSALYLCASSLRTSGRASNEQFFGPGTRLTVL.

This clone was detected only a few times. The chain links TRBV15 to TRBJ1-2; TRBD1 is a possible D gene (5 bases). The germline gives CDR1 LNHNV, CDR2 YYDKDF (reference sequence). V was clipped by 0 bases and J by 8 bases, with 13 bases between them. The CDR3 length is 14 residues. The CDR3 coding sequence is TGTGCCACCAGCAGAGATCCGCAGGGCTACGGCTACACCTTC. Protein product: CATSRDPQGYGYTF.

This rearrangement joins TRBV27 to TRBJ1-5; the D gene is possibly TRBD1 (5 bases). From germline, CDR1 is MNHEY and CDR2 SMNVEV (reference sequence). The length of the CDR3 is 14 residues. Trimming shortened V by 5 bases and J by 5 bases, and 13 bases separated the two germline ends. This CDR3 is CASSTNRLDQPQHF. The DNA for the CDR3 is TGTGCCAGCAGTACCAACAGGTTGGATCAGCCCCAGCATTTT.

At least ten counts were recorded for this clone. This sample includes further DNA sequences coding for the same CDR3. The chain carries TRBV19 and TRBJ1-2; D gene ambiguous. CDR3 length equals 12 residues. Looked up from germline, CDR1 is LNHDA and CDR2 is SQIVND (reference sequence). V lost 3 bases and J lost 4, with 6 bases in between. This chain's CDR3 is CASSISVYGYTF. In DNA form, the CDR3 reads TGTGCCAGTAGTATCTCGGTCTATGGCTACACCTTC.

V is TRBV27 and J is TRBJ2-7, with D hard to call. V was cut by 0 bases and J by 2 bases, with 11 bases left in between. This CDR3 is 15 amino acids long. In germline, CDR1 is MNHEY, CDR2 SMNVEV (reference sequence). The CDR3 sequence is CASSLSPDGAYEQYF. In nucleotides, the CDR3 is TGTGCCAGCAGTTTATCGCCGGATGGGGCCTACGAGCAGTACTTC.

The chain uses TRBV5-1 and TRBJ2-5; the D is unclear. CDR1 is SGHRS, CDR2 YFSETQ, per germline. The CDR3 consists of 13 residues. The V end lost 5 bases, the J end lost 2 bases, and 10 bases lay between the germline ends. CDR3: CASRENFQETQYF. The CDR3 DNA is TGCGCCAGCAGAGAAAACTTTCAAGAGACCCAGTACTTC.

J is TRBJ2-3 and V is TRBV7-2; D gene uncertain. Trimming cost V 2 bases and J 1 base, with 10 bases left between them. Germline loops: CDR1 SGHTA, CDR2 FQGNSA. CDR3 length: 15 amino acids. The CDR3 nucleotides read TGTGCCAGCAGCTTACTTGGATTAGGCACAGATACGCAGTATTTT. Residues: CASSLLGLGTDTQYF.

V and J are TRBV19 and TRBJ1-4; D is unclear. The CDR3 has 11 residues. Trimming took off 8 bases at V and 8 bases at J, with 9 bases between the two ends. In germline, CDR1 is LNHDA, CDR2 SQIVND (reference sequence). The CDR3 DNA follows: TGTGCCAGTTCTATAGGCGAAAAACTGTTTTTT. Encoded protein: CASSIGEKLFF.

In DNA form, the CDR3 reads TGCGCCAGCAGTGAGTCGGGGACAGGGGGCACTGAAGCTTTCTTT. Its protein product is CASSESGTGGTEAFF. The chain combines TRBV10-1 with TRBJ1-1; TRBD1 agrees at 11 bases. CDR3 size: 15 residues. Trimming cost V 0 bases and J 4 bases; bases outside gene matches: 1. Germline values: CDR1 WNHNN, CDR2 SYGVQD (reference sequence).

In DNA form, the CDR3 reads TGCGCCAGCAGCTTAGTTAGATTCATCTACAATGAGCAGTTCTTC. Its translation is CASSLVRFIYNEQFF. The chain couples TRBV5-1 to TRBJ2-1, with no clear D. Per germline, CDR1 SGHRS and CDR2 YFSETQ. The CDR3 is made up of 15 amino acids. The germline V and J ends were trimmed by 2 bases and 3 bases, with 12 bases remaining between them.

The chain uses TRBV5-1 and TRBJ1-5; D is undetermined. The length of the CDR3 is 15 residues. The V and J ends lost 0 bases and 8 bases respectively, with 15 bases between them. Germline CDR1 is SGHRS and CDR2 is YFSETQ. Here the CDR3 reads CASSLGIDRREPQHF. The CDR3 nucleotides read TGCGCCAGCAGCTTGGGGATAGACCGGAGGGAGCCCCAGCATTTT. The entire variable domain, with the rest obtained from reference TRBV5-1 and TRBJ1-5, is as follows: KAGVTQTPRYLIKTRGQQVTLSCSPISGHRSVSWYQQTPGQGLQFLFEYFSETQRNKGNFPGRFSGRQFSNSRSEMNVSTLELGDSALYLCASSLGIDRREPQHFGDGTRLSIL.

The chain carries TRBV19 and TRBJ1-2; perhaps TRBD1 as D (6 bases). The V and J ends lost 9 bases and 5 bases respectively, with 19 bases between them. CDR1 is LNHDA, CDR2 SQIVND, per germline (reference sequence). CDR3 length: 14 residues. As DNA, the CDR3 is TGTGCCAGCAAACCGGCAGGGGAGATATATGGCTACACCTTC. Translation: CASKPAGEIYGYTF.

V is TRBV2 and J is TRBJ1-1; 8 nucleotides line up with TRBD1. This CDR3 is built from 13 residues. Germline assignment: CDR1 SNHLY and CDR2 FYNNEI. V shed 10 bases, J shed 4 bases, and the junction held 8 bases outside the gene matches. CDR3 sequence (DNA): TGTGCCACCCTCCAGGGGGCGCGCACTGAAGCTTTCTTT. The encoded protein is CATLQGARTEAFF.

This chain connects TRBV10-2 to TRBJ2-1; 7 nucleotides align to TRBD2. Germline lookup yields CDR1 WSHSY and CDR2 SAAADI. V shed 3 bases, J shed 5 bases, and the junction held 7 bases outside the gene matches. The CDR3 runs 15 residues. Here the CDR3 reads CASSDLAGADNEQFF. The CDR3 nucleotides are TGCGCCAGCAGTGATTTGGCGGGAGCGGACAATGAGCAGTTCTTC.

CDR3 DNA: TGCGCCAGCAGTGAAACAGGGCATGGCACAGATACGCAGTATTTT. This encodes CASSETGHGTDTQYF. The chain uses TRBV10-2 and TRBJ2-3, with D maybe TRBD1 (6 bases). The CDR3 runs to 15 residues. Between the trimmed V and J ends, which lost 3 bases and 1 base, there was a span of 11 bases. Germline values: CDR1 WSHSY, CDR2 SAAADI.

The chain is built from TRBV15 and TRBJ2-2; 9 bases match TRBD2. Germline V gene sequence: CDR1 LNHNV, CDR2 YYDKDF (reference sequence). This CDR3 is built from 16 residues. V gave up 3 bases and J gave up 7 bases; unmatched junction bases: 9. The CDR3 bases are TGTGCCACCAGCAGGTCTAGCGGGATCGGTCTCGGGGAGCTGTTTTTT. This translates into CATSRSSGIGLGELFF.

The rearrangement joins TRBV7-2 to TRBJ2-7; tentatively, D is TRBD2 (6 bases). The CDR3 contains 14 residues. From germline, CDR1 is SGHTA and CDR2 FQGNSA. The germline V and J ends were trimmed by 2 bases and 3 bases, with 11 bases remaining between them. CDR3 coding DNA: TGTGCCAGCAGCTTACATAAGGGAGGCTACGAGCAGTACTTC. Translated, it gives CASSLHKGGYEQYF. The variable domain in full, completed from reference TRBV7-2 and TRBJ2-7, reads GAGVSQSPSNKVTEKGKDVELRCDPISGHTALYWYRQSLGQGLEFLIYFQGNSAPDKSGLPSDRFSAERTGGSVSTLTIQRTQQEDSAVYLCASSLHKGGYEQYFGPGTRLTVT.

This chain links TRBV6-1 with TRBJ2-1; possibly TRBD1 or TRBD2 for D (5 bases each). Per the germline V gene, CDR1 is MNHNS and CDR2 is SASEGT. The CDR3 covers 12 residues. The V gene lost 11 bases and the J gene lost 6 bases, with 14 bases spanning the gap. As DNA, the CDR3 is TGTGCCGTCACCCCGGGACGCAATGAGCAGTTCTTC. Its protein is CAVTPGRNEQFF.

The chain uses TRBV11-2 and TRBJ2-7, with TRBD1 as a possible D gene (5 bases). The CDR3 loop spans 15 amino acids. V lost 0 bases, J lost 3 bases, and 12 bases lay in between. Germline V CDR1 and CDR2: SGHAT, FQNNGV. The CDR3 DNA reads TGTGCCAGCAGCTTAGATGCAGGGATCGGCTACGAGCAGTACTTC. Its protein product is CASSLDAGIGYEQYF.

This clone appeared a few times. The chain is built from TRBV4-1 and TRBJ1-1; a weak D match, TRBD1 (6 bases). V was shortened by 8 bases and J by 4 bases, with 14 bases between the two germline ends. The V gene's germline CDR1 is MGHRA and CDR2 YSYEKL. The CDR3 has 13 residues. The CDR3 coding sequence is TGCGCCAGCGCGCGGGGGGCGAGCACTGAAGCTTTCTTT. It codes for CASARGASTEAFF.

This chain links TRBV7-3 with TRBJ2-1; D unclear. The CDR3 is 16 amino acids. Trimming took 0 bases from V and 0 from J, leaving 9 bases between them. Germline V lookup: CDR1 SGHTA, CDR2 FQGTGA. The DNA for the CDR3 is TGTGCCAGCAGCTTAACCGGGTCGAGCTCCTACAATGAGCAGTTCTTC. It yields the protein CASSLTGSSSYNEQFF.

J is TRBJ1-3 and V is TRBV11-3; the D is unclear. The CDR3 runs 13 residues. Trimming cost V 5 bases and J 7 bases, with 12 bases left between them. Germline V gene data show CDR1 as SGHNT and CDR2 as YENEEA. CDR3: CASSRPSENTIYF. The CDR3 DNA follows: TGTGCCAGCAGCCGCCCCTCAGAGAACACCATATATTTT.

This CDR3 is CASSLTGAGLNEQFF. The CDR3 nucleotides are TGTGCCAGCAGCTTAACAGGGGCGGGGTTGAATGAGCAGTTCTTC. This rearrangement joins TRBV7-3 to TRBJ2-1; tentatively, D is TRBD2 (6 bases). The germline V gene encodes CDR1 SGHTA and CDR2 FQGTGA. Between the trimmed V and J ends, which lost 0 bases and 7 bases, there was a span of 13 bases. The CDR3 consists of 15 residues.

CDR3 protein: CAISGGLPEAFF. In DNA, the CDR3 is TGTGCCATCAGTGGGGGACTTCCCGAAGCTTTCTTT. V is TRBV10-3 and J is TRBJ1-1, with D perhaps TRBD1 (5 bases). This CDR3 region has 12 residues. V was trimmed by 4 bases and J by 8 bases, leaving 11 bases between them. CDR1 and CDR2 from the germline V gene are ENHRY and SYGVKD.

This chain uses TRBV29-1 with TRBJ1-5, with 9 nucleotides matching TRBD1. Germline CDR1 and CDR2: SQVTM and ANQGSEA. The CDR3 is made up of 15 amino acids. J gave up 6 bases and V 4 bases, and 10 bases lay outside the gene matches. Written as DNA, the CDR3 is TGCAGCGTTGTGTTGGGGACAGGGACGAGTCAGCCCCAGCATTTT. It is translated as CSVVLGTGTSQPQHF.

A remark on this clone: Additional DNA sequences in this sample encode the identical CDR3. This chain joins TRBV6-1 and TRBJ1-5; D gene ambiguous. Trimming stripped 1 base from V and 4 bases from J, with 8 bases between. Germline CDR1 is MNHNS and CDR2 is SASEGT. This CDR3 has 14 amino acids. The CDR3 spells CASSEGIGNQPQHF. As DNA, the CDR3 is TGTGCCAGCAGTGAAGGTATAGGGAATCAGCCCCAGCATTTT.

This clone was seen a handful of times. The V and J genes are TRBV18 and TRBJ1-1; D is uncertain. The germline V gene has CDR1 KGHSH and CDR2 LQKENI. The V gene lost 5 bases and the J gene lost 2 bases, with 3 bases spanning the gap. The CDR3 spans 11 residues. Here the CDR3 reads CASSINTEAFF. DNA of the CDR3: TGTGCCAGCTCAATTAACACTGAAGCTTTCTTT.

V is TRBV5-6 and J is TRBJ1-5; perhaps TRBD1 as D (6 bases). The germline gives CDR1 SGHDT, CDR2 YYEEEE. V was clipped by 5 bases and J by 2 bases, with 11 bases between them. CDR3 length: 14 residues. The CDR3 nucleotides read TGTGCCAGCAGTCAGGGGACGGGCAATCAGCCCCAGCATTTT. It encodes CASSQGTGNQPQHF.

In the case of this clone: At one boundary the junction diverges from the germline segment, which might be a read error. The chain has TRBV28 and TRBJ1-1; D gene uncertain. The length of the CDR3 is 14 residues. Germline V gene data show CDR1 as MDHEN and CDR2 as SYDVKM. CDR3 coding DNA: TGTGCCAGCAGCTCGTTTGTTGGCGTCACTGAAGCTCTCTTT. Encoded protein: CASSSFVGVTEALF.

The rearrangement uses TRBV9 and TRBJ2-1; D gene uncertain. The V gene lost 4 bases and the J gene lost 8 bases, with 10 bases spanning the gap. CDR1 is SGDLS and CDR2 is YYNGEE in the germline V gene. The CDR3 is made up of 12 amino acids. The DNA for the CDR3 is TGTGCCAGCAGCAAGGACGAGGATGAGCAGTTCTTC. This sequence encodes CASSKDEDEQFF.

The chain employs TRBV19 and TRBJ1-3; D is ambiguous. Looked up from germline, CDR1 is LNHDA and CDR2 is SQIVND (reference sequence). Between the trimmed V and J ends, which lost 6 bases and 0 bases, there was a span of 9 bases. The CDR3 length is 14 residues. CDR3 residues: CASRTSSSGNTIYF. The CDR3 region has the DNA TGTGCCAGTAGAACCTCCAGCTCTGGAAACACCATATATTTT.

DNA for the CDR3: TGCGCCAGCAGCTTGGATTCGGGTTTGAATACAGATACGCAGTATTTT. Its translation is CASSLDSGLNTDTQYF. The chain carries TRBV5-1 and TRBJ2-3, with D uncertain. V lost 0 bases and J lost 3, with 14 bases in between. The germline gives CDR1 SGHRS, CDR2 YFSETQ. The CDR3 is made up of 16 amino acids.